This T cell receptor (beta chain) was identified during a study of T cell responses to AZD1222 COVID-19 vaccine. As for the study in general: Second-dose intervals near 4 or 12 weeks were combined. Overall study findings and caveats: Only a handful of AZD1222 recipients, more than 5 in all, had baseline seropositivity. Reports say nearly half of spike-specific TCRs go after unmutated variant regions.

Assay used: immunoSEQ multiplex PCR; TCRdb lists only in-frame clones, some missing. The sample shows 100,000 to 120,000 clones, roughly four fifths of them seen only once. This clone turned up a few times. Its matching antigen is unknown. CDR1 is LGHNA, CDR2 YSLEER, per germline. The junction had 9 bases not matched to a gene; V was cut back by 0 bases and J by 13 bases. This CDR3 region has 14 residues. The chain couples TRBV4-3 to TRBJ1-2, with TRBD1 matching 9 bases. Specimen: peripheral blood, collected on day 0 of AZD1222 vaccination. This clonotype was sampled from an adult in good health. This CDR3 is CASSQDKGTGTLTF. The CDR3 nucleotides are TGCGCCAGCAGCCAAGATAAAGGGACAGGGACCCTCACCTTC.